This TCR beta chain was captured by sequencing in a study of cytomegalovirus exposure and HLA in healthy donors. In the study overall: In an early release, HLA-typed donors contributed tens of millions of unique TCR sequences.

Vbeta (60) and Jbeta (13) primers were used in the PCR. The assay was immunoSEQ multiplex PCR, and TCRdb's table has in-frame clones only and misses some. The data contain about 200,000 clones, 60% to 80% of them singletons. For this clone: The antigen is undetermined.

Study-wide results and caveats: Cytomegalovirus association was assigned to more than 150 TCR beta chains. Follow-up analysis later connected one missense variant in DCLRE1C with trimming of TCR beta V- and J-genes. Reports described diagnosis of cytomegalovirus status by the classifier as highly specific and sensitive.

Germline CDR1 and CDR2: SGHAT and FQDESV (reference sequence). The CDR3 is 17 residues long. Trimming took 3 bases from V and 1 from J, leaving 13 bases between them. The clonotype comes from a man aged 18 to 29 in good health and CMV-seronegative. Sequencing was done on a sample of PBMCs. V is TRBV11-1 and J is TRBJ2-6; possible D gene TRBD1, 6 bases. The chain's CDR3 is CASSLGAQTSGANVLTF. The CDR3 DNA reads as TGTGCCAGCAGCTTGGGGGCTCAAACTTCTGGGGCCAACGTCCTGACTTTC.